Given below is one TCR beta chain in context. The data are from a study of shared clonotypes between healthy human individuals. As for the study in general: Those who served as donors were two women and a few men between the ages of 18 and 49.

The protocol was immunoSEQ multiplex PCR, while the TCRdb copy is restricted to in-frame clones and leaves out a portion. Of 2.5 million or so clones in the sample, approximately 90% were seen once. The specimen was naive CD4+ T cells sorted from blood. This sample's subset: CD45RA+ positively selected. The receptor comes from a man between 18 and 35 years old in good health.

Written as DNA, the CDR3 is TGTGCCAGCAGCTTAGTTTACGGGGGAGGAGGAGATACGCAGTATTTT. Residues: CASSLVYGGGGDTQYF. This chain connects TRBV7-2 to TRBJ2-3; TRBD2 is a possible D gene (6 bases). The ends were cut back, 1 base at V and 5 bases at J, with 16 bases in the middle. This CDR3 spans 16 amino acids. Germline CDR1 SGHTA, CDR2 FQGNSA.